The rows below give T cell receptor beta chains drawn from one sample of a study of T cells after yellow fever vaccination. TCRdb itself ran the 5' RACE reads through MiXCR, one entry per CDR3 protein. This sample yields 250,000 to 400,000 distinct CDR3 sequences, of which around 4.5% are seen a single time; roughly a fifth belongs to the top ten. The specimen was PBMCs, collected 15 days after the yellow fever booster vaccination. The source is a man between 18 and 35 years old who received the YFV17D yellow fever vaccine. Both conserved end residues are part of each CDR3. The order of the fields is D gene, J gene, CDR3 length, clone size, V gene, CDR3 protein, CDR3 DNA. A D gene is named only where the DNA matches it firmly. Some rows have no size entry. The others give once, few or many, or a class for an expanded clone.

>.|TRBJ1-2|15|.|TRBV7-2
CASREGIQGLYGYTF
TGTGCCAGCAGGGAGGGCATACAGGGACTATATGGCTACACCTTC
>.|TRBJ1-1|12|.|TRBV20-1
CSAGEWDTEAFF
TGCAGTGCGGGGGAATGGGACACTGAAGCTTTCTTT
>.|TRBJ1-1|14|many|TRBV4-2
CASSQGMGVTEAFF
TGTGCCAGCAGCCAAGGGATGGGGGTCACTGAAGCTTTCTTT
>.|TRBJ2-4|17|many|TRBV7-2
CASSLAEEGAAKNIQYF
TGTGCCAGCAGCTTAGCGGAGGAGGGGGCCGCCAAAAACATTCAGTACTTC
>.|TRBJ1-1|15|many|TRBV29-1
CSVSSGWGMNTEAFF
TGCAGCGTCTCCTCAGGGTGGGGCATGAACACTGAAGCTTTCTTT
>.|TRBJ1-5|17|few|TRBV12-3/TRBV12-4
CATANPRDGNSNQPQHF
TGTGCCACAGCTAACCCCCGGGACGGTAATAGCAATCAGCCCCAGCATTTT
>.|TRBJ1-4|15|many|TRBV28
CASRSAGATNEKLFF
TGTGCCAGCCGGTCCGCGGGAGCAACTAATGAAAAACTGTTTTTT
>TRBD1|TRBJ2-2|16|many|TRBV6-1
CASSEETGANTGELFF
TGTGCCAGCAGTGAAGAAACAGGGGCAAACACCGGGGAGCTGTTTTTT
>.|TRBJ2-2|16|many|TRBV12-3/TRBV12-4
CASTSSETAATGELFF
TGTGCCAGCACCTCCTCCGAGACGGCCGCCACCGGGGAGCTGTTTTTT
>.|TRBJ2-5|14|many|TRBV6-5
CASSYSSRKETQYF
TGTGCCAGCAGTTACTCGTCCCGAAAAGAGACCCAGTACTTC
>TRBD1|TRBJ2-2|17|.|TRBV27
CASTPVGTGFNSGELFF
TGTGCCAGCACCCCAGTAGGGACAGGGTTTAATTCCGGGGAGCTGTTTTTT
>.|TRBJ2-1|11|many|TRBV29-1
CSVVPANEQFF
TGCAGCGTTGTTCCAGCTAATGAGCAGTTCTTC
>TRBD1|TRBJ1-2|13|many|TRBV7-6
CASSSRDRDGYTF
TGTGCCAGCAGCAGCCGGGACAGGGATGGCTACACCTTC
>.|TRBJ2-5|15|.|TRBV5-6
CASSLAGELQETQYF
TGTGCCAGCAGCTTGGCCGGGGAACTACAAGAGACCCAGTACTTC
>TRBD1|TRBJ1-3|15|many|TRBV5-5
CASSITGDPGNTIYF
TGTGCCAGCAGCATTACAGGGGATCCAGGAAACACCATATATTTT
>.|TRBJ2-3|13|many|TRBV7-2
CASSSPFRDTQYF
TGTGCCAGCAGCTCTCCTTTCCGGGATACGCAGTATTTT
>.|TRBJ1-3|16|few|TRBV15
CATSREQPHSGNTIYF
TGTGCCACCAGCAGAGAACAGCCACACTCTGGAAACACCATATATTTT
>TRBD1|TRBJ2-5|14|.|TRBV5-1
CASSSGTGKETQYF
TGCGCCAGCAGCTCCGGGACAGGGAAAGAGACCCAGTACTTC
>.|TRBJ2-5|17|few|TRBV4-1
CASSQDRLAIIQETQYF
TGCGCCAGCAGCCAAGATCGGCTAGCGATTATCCAAGAGACCCAGTACTTC
>.|TRBJ2-3|11|many|TRBV3-1
CATQNTDTQYF
TGTGCCACCCAAAACACAGATACGCAGTATTTT
>TRBD1|TRBJ2-1|15|few|TRBV7-9
CASSPGGTGPNEQFF
TGTGCCAGCAGCCCAGGGGGGACAGGGCCAAATGAGCAGTTCTTC
>.|TRBJ2-3|13|many|TRBV7-2
CASSLVQMDTQYF
TGTGCCAGCAGCTTAGTACAGATGGATACGCAGTATTTT
>.|TRBJ2-3|15|.|TRBV10-3
CAISESGPRGNTQYF
TGTGCCATCAGTGAGTCGGGACCTCGGGGGAATACGCAGTATTTT
>TRBD2|TRBJ2-5|16|few|TRBV7-2
CASSLSGGLYQETQYF
TGTGCCAGCAGCTTATCGGGGGGGTTGTACCAAGAGACCCAGTACTTC
>.|TRBJ2-5|14|few|TRBV7-2
CASSLESQRETQYF
TGTGCCAGCAGCTTAGAATCACAGAGGGAGACCCAGTACTTC
>.|TRBJ1-1|14|.|TRBV2
CASSDGRGNTEAFF
TGTGCCAGCAGTGATGGACGGGGGAACACTGAAGCTTTCTTT
>TRBD1|TRBJ2-3|14|many|TRBV6-1
CAMWTGDATDTQYF
TGTGCCATGTGGACAGGGGATGCCACAGATACGCAGTATTTT
>TRBD1|TRBJ1-6|14|few|TRBV27
CASSLRDRAAALHF
TGTGCCAGCAGTTTACGGGACAGGGCCGCGGCCCTCCACTTT
>TRBD2|TRBJ2-2|17|.|TRBV5-1
CASSLVVAGLGTGELFF
TGCGCCAGCAGCTTGGTGGTAGCGGGGCTTGGCACCGGGGAGCTGTTTTTT
>.|TRBJ1-1|13|many|TRBV7-3
CASSMGIGTEAFF
TGTGCCAGCAGCATGGGGATTGGCACTGAAGCTTTCTTT
>.|TRBJ2-7|15|many|TRBV7-2
CASSLVRIGDYEQYF
TGTGCCAGCAGCTTAGTTCGAATCGGAGATTACGAGCAGTACTTC
>.|TRBJ2-1|9|many|TRBV29-1
CSADYEQFF
TGCAGCGCCGATTATGAGCAGTTCTTC
>.|TRBJ1-2|15|.|TRBV6-2/TRBV6-3
CASSYVGTWGYGYTF
TGTGCCAGCAGTTACGTAGGGACCTGGGGCTATGGCTACACCTTC
>.|TRBJ1-6|13|.|TRBV30
CAWSGLGYSPLHF
TGTGCCTGGAGCGGATTGGGGTATTCACCCCTCCACTTT
>TRBD1|TRBJ1-1|14|many|TRBV7-2
CASSVGQGWTEAFF
TGTGCCAGCAGCGTGGGACAGGGGTGGACTGAAGCTTTCTTT
>TRBD1|TRBJ2-2|14|few|TRBV7-3
CASSLTGGFGELFF
TGTGCCAGCAGCTTAACAGGGGGCTTCGGGGAGCTGTTTTTT
>TRBD2|TRBJ2-3|15|many|TRBV20-1
CSASPRGGVTDTQYF
TGCAGTGCTAGTCCCCGCGGGGGGGTAACAGATACGCAGTATTTT
>.|TRBJ1-5|12|.|TRBV25-1
CASSDHSQPQHF
TGTGCCAGCAGTGATCATAGTCAGCCCCAGCATTTT
>.|TRBJ2-7|13|many|TRBV7-6
CASSLSLGNEQYF
TGTGCCAGCAGCTTAAGCCTGGGAAACGAGCAGTACTTC
>.|TRBJ2-5|11|.|TRBV5-1
CASRTDKTQYF
TGCGCCAGTAGGACGGATAAGACCCAGTACTTC
>.|TRBJ2-2|16|few|TRBV5-1
CASSLVGLGNTGELFF
TGCGCCAGCAGCTTGGTGGGGCTTGGGAACACCGGGGAGCTGTTTTTT
>.|TRBJ1-2|17|many|TRBV15
CATSRDHGLAGNYGYTF
TGTGCCACCAGCAGAGATCACGGTTTGGCAGGGAACTATGGCTACACCTTC
>.|TRBJ2-5|13|many|TRBV29-1
CSVTMGAQETQYF
TGCAGCGTTACTATGGGGGCACAAGAGACCCAGTACTTC
>.|TRBJ1-1|15|.|TRBV19
CASSIPHSGHPEAFF
TGTGCCAGTAGTATTCCCCATTCGGGGCACCCTGAAGCTTTCTTT
>.|TRBJ2-3|12|.|TRBV7-2
CASSPLRDTQYF
TGTGCCAGCAGCCCCTTGCGAGATACGCAGTATTTT
>.|TRBJ1-1|14|.|TRBV14
CASSQDGGSTEAFF
TGTGCCAGCAGCCAAGATGGAGGATCCACTGAAGCTTTCTTT
>.|TRBJ2-1|12|.|TRBV6-6
CAAKGGRDEQFF
TGTGCCGCCAAGGGGGGGCGTGATGAGCAGTTCTTC
>.|TRBJ2-3|15|many|TRBV7-2
CASSRWGGDTDTQYF
TGTGCCAGCAGCCGATGGGGGGGCGACACAGATACGCAGTATTTT
>.|TRBJ1-2|15|many|TRBV21-1
CASSKRTGGNYGYTF
TGTGCCAGCAGCAAACGGACAGGGGGGAACTATGGCTACACCTTC
>.|TRBJ1-3|17|few|TRBV3-1
CASSQDLLDRSGNTIYF
TGTGCCAGCAGCCAAGATCTTTTAGACCGCTCTGGAAACACCATATATTTT
>.|TRBJ2-5|13|.|TRBV10-3
CAIKDGDKETQYF
TGTGCCATCAAGGACGGAGATAAAGAGACCCAGTACTTC
>.|TRBJ1-2|12|many|TRBV6-6
CASSYGGNGYTF
TGTGCCAGCAGTTACGGGGGGAATGGCTACACCTTC
>.|TRBJ2-3|16|.|TRBV5-1
CASSLVEGGRTDTQYF
TGCGCCAGCAGCTTGGTAGAGGGCGGAAGGACAGATACGCAGTATTTT
>.|TRBJ2-1|15|many|TRBV7-8
CASSLWRVSYNEQFF
TGTGCCAGCAGCTTATGGCGGGTATCCTACAATGAGCAGTTCTTC
>.|TRBJ2-7|15|.|TRBV5-1
CASSLTGKVAHEQYF
TGCGCCAGCAGCTTGACAGGGAAGGTAGCCCACGAGCAGTACTTC
>TRBD2|TRBJ2-3|14|many|TRBV20-1
CSAPPGRVGDTQYF
TGCAGTGCACCCCCCGGGAGGGTTGGAGATACGCAGTATTTT
>TRBD2|TRBJ2-6|18|few|TRBV5-1
CASSLETGGPSGANVLTF
TGCGCCAGCAGCTTGGAGACGGGAGGCCCCTCTGGGGCCAACGTCCTGACTTTC
>.|TRBJ1-6|13|.|TRBV12-3/TRBV12-4
CASSLPGDSPLHF
TGTGCCAGCAGTCTTCCCGGGGATTCACCCCTCCACTTT